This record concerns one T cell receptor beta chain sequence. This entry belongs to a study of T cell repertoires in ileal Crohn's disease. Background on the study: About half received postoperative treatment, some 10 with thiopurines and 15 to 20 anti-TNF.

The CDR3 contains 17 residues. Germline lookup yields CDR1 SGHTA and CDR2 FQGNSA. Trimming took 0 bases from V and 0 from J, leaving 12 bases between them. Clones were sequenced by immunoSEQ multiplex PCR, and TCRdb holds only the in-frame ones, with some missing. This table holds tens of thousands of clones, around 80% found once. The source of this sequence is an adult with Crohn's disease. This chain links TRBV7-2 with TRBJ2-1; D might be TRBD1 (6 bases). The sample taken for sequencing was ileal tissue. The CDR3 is CASSLARGQSSYNEQFF. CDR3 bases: TGTGCCAGCAGCTTAGCGAGAGGACAGAGCTCCTACAATGAGCAGTTCTTC. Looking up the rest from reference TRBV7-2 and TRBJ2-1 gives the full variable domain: GAGVSQSPSNKVTEKGKDVELRCDPISGHTALYWYRQSLGQGLEFLIYFQGNSAPDKSGLPSDRFSAERTGGSVSTLTIQRTQQEDSAVYLCASSLARGQSSYNEQFFGPGTRLTVL.